This T cell receptor (beta chain) was profiled in a study of vaccination effects on CD4 cells after COVID-19 (dated by TCRdb to the early 2020s). In the study overall: Across the study, the median time from the second dose to post-vaccine sampling was 72 days (range 14 to 241). The study compared SARS-CoV-2 spike-specific CD4+ TCR repertoires before and after mRNA vaccination in COVID-19 convalescent patients and infection-naive vaccine recipients. The full study included 9 to 10 COVID-19 convalescent patients and a few SARS-CoV-2-naive healthy vaccine recipients. Cultures from other donors in the study were sequenced using the Oncomine TCR Beta short-read assay on an Illumina iSeq 100.

What the work shows at the level of the full study, not this receptor alone: Among healthy vaccine recipients, nearly all vaccine-induced clones were SARS-CoV-2 mono-reactive, and just 1 of 255 was cross-reactive with common cold coronaviruses. At late post-vaccination timepoints, both infection-induced and vaccine-induced clones showed marked clonal contraction, consistent with waning T cell responses. Limitations of the study were the small number of convalescent patients and the absence of early post-infection timepoints.

The ViraFEST assay stimulated PBMC with viral peptide pools and then used TCR sequencing to identify antigen-specific CD4+ T cell clonotypes by expansion. After less than 13 days of culture, CD4+ T cells were isolated with the EasySep CD4+ T cell isolation kit. Each participant received two doses of an mRNA SARS-CoV-2 vaccine, either BNT162b2 or mRNA-1273. Healthy vaccine recipients had no prior SARS-CoV-2 infection, confirmed by negative nucleocapsid antibodies before and after vaccination. Each well held around 2 million PBMC cultured in IMDM containing roughly 5% human AB serum, 9 to 10 IU/ml IL-2 and gentamicin, along with roughly 10 ug/ml peptides. On days 3 and 7, half of the culture medium was replaced with fresh IL-2-containing medium. Unless noted otherwise, every peptide stimulation condition was cultured in triplicate wells. Using Ficoll-Paque Plus gradient centrifugation, PBMC were separated from whole blood and then either used fresh or cryopreserved at -140C. The spike proteins of SARS-CoV-2 and of the common cold coronaviruses HCoV-NL63, HCoV-OC43 and HCoV-229E were spanned by overlapping peptide pools. Genomic DNA was extracted from cultured CD4+ T cells with the QIAamp micro DNA kit.

V loses 6 bases of germline sequence and J loses 1 base, and the interval between the two ends is 10 bases. The CDR3 sequence holds 14 residues, the cysteine and phenylalanine included. Only the CDR3 portion is preserved as DNA: 42 bases, with reading frame beginning at the first base. Sequences MNHEY (CDR1) and SVGAGI (CDR2) are obtained from the germline V gene. Concerning this clone: Its antigen is currently not known. No clone much larger than this one lies a single base away; base qualities are absent.

Receptors were amplified or captured by the immunoSEQ multiplex PCR assay. DNA from the cultured and isolated CD4+ T cells underwent TCR beta CDR3 sequencing. In the paper's pipeline: Non-productive TCR sequences were discarded, and reads were trimmed to the CDR3 region, with only CDR3s of 7 or more amino acids retained. The MANAFEST web app was used to identify antigen-specific clonotypes by comparing expansion in peptide wells with expansion in reference cultures. Positive clones required FDR<0.05 expansion versus reference and all other wells, odds ratio above 5, and frequency above 0.1% in two replicate wells. Cross-reactive clonotypes were defined as significantly expanded in SARS-CoV-2 spike wells and in at least one common cold coronavirus spike condition. Using the stringdist R package, CDR3 similarity was measured by Levenshtein distance, and unrooted trees were constructed with ape in R 3.6.1. This immuneACCESS table, as held by TCRdb, lists in-frame sequences with V and J called but not all clones. Of the missing ones, under half trace to an unresolved V gene in checked studies; the others have no known cause. V and J calls and clone size are given by that table; D and trimming were obtained from the DNA. The sample table records under 35,000 clones; 55% to 85% of these occur just once. The ten top clones hold 7% to 9.5% of the sample.

The sequence was obtained from a human donor who received a COVID-19 vaccine. The chain is made from TRBV6-5 and TRBJ2-1; the D gene is perhaps TRBD2, on 5 matching bases. The sample consisted of CD4+ T cells from PBMCs cultured with HCoV-NL63 spike peptides, taken after COVID-19 vaccination. Per the publication, the cell subset or site label means: HCoV-NL63 spike overlapping peptide pool stimulation. Here is the DNA: TGTGCCAGCAGCCCCACGGGATCCTACAATGAGCAGTTCTTC. It codes for CASSPTGSYNEQFF.